One sample yielded the 9 T cell receptor beta chains listed below, sequenced in a study of T cells in Graves' hyperthyroidism and ophthalmopathy. Amplification of TCR beta CDR3 regions used RNA as the template. With the HTBI primer set, the TCR CDR3 went through a first round of RT-PCR. TCRdb processed the multiplex PCR reads anew with MiXCR; each CDR3 protein has one entry. The data show about 400,000 distinct CDR3 sequences, 15% to 19% seen once. Sequenced sample: blood. These receptors originate from a woman aged 18-29 years with Graves' hyperthyroidism.

J is TRBJ1-3 and V is TRBV20-1; D not certain. The CDR3 has 12 amino acids. CDR1 is DFQATT and CDR2 is SNEGSKA in the germline V gene (reference sequence). Trimming removed 7 bases at V and 4 bases at J, with 11 bases between. The CDR3 nucleotides are TGCAGTGTGGGAGGGCACGGAAACACCATATATTTT. Translated: CSVGGHGNTIYF.

V is TRBV18 and J is TRBJ1-2; 7 positions match TRBD1. In germline, CDR1 is KGHSH, CDR2 LQKENI. V lost 3 bases and J lost 4; bases outside the gene matches: 14. This CDR3 contains 17 residues. CDR3 protein: CASSPDLRQGSAYGYTF. The CDR3, as DNA: TGTGCCAGCTCACCCGATCTTAGACAGGGATCGGCCTATGGCTACACCTTC.

This clonotype has more than one count but fewer than ten. The V gene is TRBV6-1, the J gene TRBJ2-7; 7 nucleotides line up with TRBD1. Germline-derived CDR1 and CDR2 are MNHNS and SASEGT. The V segment lost 6 bases and the J segment 2 bases; nucleotides outside the gene matches: 4. CDR3 length: 13 residues. CDR3 nucleotide sequence: TGTGCCAGCAGCGTAGGGACAGCCTACGAGCAGTACTTC. Protein sequence: CASSVGTAYEQYF.

As to this clonotype: This could be a read error, since a much larger clone is one nucleotide away. The chain uses TRBV7-2 and TRBJ2-3, with D possibly being TRBD2 (7 bases). CDR1 and CDR2 from the germline V gene are SGHTA and FQGNSA. This CDR3 has 15 amino acids. The CDR3: CASNGRGLSTDTRYF. DNA of the CDR3: TGTGCCAGCAACGGGCGGGGGCTAAGCACAGATACGCGGTATTTT.

This clonotype appeared many times. The CDR3 reads CASNNLQGMNTEAFF. CDR3 sequence (DNA): TGTGCCAGCAACAACCTCCAGGGTATGAACACTGAAGCTTTCTTT. This chain connects TRBV28 to TRBJ1-1; the D gene is possibly TRBD1 (5 bases). Germline CDR1 MDHEN, CDR2 SYDVKM. Deletions cut 7 bases from V and 0 bases from J, with 15 bases between. The CDR3 extends over 15 amino acids.

V usage is TRBV29-1 and J usage is TRBJ2-1; D gene uncertain. V was trimmed by 0 bases and J by 9 bases, leaving 15 bases between them. The CDR3 has 14 residues. The germline V gene encodes CDR1 SQVTM and CDR2 ANQGSEA. This chain's CDR3 is CSVEDLRSIAEQFF. The CDR3, as DNA: TGCAGCGTTGAAGATCTGAGGTCAATTGCTGAGCAGTTCTTC.

This clonotype was seen ten or more times. The rearrangement uses TRBV12-3 or TRBV12-4 and TRBJ2-2; D possibly matches TRBD1 or TRBD2 (5 bases each). Trimming cost V 6 bases and J 5 bases, with 13 bases left between them. There are 14 residues in the CDR3. The CDR3 reads CASRTGTQTGELFF. The DNA of the CDR3 is TGTGCCAGCAGAACCGGGACGCAAACCGGGGAGCTGTTTTTT.

About this clonotype: A clone one base away is much larger, so this may be a read error. The chain has TRBV27 and TRBJ2-1; 11 bases map to TRBD2. J lost 12 bases, V lost 1 base, and 11 bases had no gene match. The germline V gene encodes CDR1 MNHEY and CDR2 SMNVEV (reference sequence). The CDR3 length is 16 residues. The CDR3 DNA reads TGTGCCAGCAGTTTATGGGCTAGCGGGGGGACCAGTGGGCAGTTCTTC. Translating it yields CASSLWASGGTSGQFF.

V usage is TRBV10-3 and J usage is TRBJ1-6; D might be TRBD1 (6 bases). The CDR3 consists of 15 residues. CDR1 ENHRY and CDR2 SYGVKD come from the germline V gene. V was shortened by 7 bases and J by 5 bases, with 15 bases between the two germline ends. The CDR3 loop reads CAIKGDISNNSPLHF. DNA of the CDR3: TGTGCCATCAAGGGGGACATCTCGAATAATTCACCCCTCCACTTT.